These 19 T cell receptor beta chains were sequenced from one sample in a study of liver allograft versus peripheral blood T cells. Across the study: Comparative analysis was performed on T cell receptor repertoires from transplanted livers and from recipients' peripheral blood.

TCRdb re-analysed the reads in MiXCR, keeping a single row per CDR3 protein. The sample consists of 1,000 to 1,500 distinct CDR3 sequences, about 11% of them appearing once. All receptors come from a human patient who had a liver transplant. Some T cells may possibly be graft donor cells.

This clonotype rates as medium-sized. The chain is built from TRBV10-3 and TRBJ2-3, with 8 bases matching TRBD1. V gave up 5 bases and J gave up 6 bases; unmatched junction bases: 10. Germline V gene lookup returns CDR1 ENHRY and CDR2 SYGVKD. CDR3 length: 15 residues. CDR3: CAISWGAGGSDTQYF. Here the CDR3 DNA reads TGTGCCATCAGTTGGGGAGCAGGGGGCTCGGATACGCAGTATTTT.

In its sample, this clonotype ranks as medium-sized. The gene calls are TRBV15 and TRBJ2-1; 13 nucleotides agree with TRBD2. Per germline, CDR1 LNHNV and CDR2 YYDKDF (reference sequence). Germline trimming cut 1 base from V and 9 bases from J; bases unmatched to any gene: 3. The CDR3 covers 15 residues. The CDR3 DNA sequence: TGTGCCACCAGCAGAGGAAGACTAGCGGGAGGTGAGCAGTTCTTC. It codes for CATSRGRLAGGEQFF.

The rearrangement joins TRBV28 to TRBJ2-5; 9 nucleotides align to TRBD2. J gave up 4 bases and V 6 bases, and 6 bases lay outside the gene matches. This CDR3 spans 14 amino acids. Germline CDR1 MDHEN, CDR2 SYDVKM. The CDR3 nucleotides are TGTGCCAGCAGGGAGAATAGCGGGAGAGAGACCCAGTACTTC. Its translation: CASRENSGRETQYF. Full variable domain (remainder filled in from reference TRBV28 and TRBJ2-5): DVKVTQSSRYLVKRTGEKVFLECVQDMDHENMFWYRQDPGLGLRLIYFSYDVKMKEKGDIPEGYSVSREKKERFSLILESASTNQTSMYLCASRENSGRETQYFGPGTRLLVL.

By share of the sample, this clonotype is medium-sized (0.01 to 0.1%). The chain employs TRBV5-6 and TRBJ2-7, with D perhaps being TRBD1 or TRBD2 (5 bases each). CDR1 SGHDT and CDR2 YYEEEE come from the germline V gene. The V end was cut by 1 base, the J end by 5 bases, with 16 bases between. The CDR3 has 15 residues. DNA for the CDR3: TGTGCCAGCAGCTTGTACAGTTGGGGGTCCAACGAGCAGTACTTC. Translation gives CASSLYSWGSNEQYF. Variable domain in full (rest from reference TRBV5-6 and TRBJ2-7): DAGVTQSPTHLIKTRGQQVTLRCSPKSGHDTVSWYQQALGQGPQFIFQYYEEEERQRGNFPDRFSGHQFPNYSSELNVNALLLGDSALYLCASSLYSWGSNEQYFGPGTRLTVT.

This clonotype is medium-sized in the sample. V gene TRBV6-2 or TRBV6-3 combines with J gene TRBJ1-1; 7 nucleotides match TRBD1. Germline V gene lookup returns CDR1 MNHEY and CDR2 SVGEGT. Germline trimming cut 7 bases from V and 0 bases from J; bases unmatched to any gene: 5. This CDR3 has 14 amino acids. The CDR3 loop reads CASNEGAVNTEAFF. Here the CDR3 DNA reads TGTGCCAGCAATGAGGGGGCTGTGAACACTGAAGCTTTCTTT.

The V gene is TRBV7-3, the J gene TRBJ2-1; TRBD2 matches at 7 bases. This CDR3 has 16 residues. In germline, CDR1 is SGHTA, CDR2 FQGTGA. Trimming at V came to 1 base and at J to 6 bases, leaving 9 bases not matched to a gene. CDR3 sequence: CASSLNRGGSLNEQFF. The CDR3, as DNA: TGTGCCAGCAGCTTAAATCGAGGCGGGAGCCTCAATGAGCAGTTCTTC.

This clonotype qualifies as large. The CDR3: CASSYSTTGGSGNTIYF. CDR3 coding DNA: TGTGCCAGCAGTTACTCGACAACGGGGGGCTCTGGAAACACCATATATTTT. This chain joins TRBV6-6 and TRBJ1-3, with D maybe TRBD1 (5 bases). Trimming took 0 bases from V and 0 from J, leaving 12 bases between them. The germline V gene encodes CDR1 MNHNY and CDR2 SVGAGI (reference sequence). The CDR3 is made up of 17 amino acids.

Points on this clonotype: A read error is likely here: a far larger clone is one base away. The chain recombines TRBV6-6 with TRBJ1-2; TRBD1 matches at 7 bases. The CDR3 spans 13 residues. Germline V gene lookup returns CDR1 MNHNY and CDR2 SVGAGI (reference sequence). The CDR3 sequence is CASSRDSLYDYTF. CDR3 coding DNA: TGTGCCAGCAGCCGGGACAGTCTCTATGACTACACCTTC.

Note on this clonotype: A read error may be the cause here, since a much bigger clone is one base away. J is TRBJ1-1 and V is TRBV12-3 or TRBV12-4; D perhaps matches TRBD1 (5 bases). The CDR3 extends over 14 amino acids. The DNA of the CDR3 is TGTGTCAGCAGAACGGGGGAACTGAACACTGAAGCTTTCTTT. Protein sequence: CVSRTGELNTEAFF.

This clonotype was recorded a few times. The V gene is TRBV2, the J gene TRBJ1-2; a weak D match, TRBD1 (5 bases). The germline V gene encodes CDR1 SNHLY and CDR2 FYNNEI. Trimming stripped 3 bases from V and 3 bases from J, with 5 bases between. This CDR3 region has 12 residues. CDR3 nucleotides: TGTGCCAGCAGTGACAGGGACTATGGCTACACCTTC. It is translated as CASSDRDYGYTF.

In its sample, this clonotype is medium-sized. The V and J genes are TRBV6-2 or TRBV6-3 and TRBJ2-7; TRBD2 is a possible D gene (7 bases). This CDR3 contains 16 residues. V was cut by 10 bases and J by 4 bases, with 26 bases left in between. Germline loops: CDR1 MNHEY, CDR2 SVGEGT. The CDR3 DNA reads TGTGCCATCCCCTCCGGGGGGACACAACCGGAGTACGAGCAGTACTTC. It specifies CAIPSGGTQPEYEQYF.

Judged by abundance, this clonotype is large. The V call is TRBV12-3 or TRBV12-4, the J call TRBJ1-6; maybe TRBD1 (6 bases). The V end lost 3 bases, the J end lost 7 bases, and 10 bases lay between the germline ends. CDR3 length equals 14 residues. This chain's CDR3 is CASSLGGQNSPLHF. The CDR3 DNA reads TGTGCCAGCAGTTTGGGGGGCCAAAATTCACCCCTCCACTTT.

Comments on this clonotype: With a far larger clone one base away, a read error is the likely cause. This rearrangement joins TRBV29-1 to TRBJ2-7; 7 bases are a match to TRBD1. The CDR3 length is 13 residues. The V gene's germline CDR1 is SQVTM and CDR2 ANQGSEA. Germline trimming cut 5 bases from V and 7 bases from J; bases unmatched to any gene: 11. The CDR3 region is CSVRDRALTEQYF. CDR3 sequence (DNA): TGCAGCGTTCGCGACAGGGCGTTGACTGAGCAGTACTTC.

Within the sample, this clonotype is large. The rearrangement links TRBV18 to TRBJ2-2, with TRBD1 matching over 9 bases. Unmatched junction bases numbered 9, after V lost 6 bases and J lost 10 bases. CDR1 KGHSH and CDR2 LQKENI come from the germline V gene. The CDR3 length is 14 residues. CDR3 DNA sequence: TGTGCCAGCTCGGGACAGGGTGTATCAGAGGAGCTGTTTTTT. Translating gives CASSGQGVSEELFF.

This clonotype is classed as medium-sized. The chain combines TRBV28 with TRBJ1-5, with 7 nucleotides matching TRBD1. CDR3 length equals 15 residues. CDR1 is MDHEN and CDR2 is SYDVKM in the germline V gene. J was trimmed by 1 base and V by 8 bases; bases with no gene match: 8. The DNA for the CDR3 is TGTGCCAGCGCGCCCACAGGGGCGAGCAATCAGCCCCAGCATTTT. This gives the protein CASAPTGASNQPQHF.

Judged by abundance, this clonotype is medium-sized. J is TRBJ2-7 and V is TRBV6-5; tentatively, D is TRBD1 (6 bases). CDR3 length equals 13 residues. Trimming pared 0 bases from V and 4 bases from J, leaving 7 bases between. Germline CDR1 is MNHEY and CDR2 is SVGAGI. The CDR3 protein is CASSYSTGYEQYF. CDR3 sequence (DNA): TGTGCCAGCAGTTACTCGACAGGATACGAGCAGTACTTC.

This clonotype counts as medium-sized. CDR3 region: CASSSPHRVRGYEQYF. The CDR3 DNA is TGTGCCAGCAGTTCCCCCCACCGGGTTCGGGGCTACGAGCAGTACTTC. The chain links TRBV27 to TRBJ2-7; D may be TRBD2 (5 bases). Trimming cost V 4 bases and J 3 bases, with 19 bases left between them. The CDR3 extends over 16 amino acids. Germline V CDR1 and CDR2: MNHEY, SMNVEV (reference sequence).

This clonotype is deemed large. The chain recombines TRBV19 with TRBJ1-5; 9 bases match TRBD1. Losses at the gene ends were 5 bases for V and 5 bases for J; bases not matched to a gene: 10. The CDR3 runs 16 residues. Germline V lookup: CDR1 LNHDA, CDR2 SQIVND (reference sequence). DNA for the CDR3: TGTGCCAGTAGTTTCCGCGGGACAGGGTTCGATCAGCCCCAGCATTTT. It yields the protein CASSFRGTGFDQPQHF.

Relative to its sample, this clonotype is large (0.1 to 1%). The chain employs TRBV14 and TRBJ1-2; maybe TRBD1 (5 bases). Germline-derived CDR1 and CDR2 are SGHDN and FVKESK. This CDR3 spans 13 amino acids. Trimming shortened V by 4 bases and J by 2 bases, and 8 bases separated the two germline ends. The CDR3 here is CASSPGRNYGYTF. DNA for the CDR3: TGTGCCAGCAGCCCGGGACGGAACTATGGCTACACCTTC.